Listed below are T cell receptor beta chains from one sample, sequenced in a study of blood T cell repertoires in COVID-19. Repertoires were generated with immunoSEQ multiplex PCR, while TCRdb's copy carries only in-frame clones and drops some. The sample carries approximately 170,000 clones, just over 85% recorded once. Sequenced material: PBMCs or T cells enriched from blood (not recorded which). Receptors originate from a woman under 30 who had recovered from COVID-19. Each CDR3 is given with its conserved first and last residue. The D gene is left open where the match is weak. Expanded clones are given a class, and other clones once, few, many or no size at all.

clone_size,j_call,d_call,v_call,cdr3_aa,cdr3_nt
NA,TRBJ2-5,NA,TRBV15,CATSRDLYQETQYF,TGTGCCACCAGCAGAGATCTGTACCAAGAGACCCAGTACTTC
NA,TRBJ2-2,NA,TRBV5-1,CASSLGQGSSGELFF,TGCGCCAGCAGCTTAGGGCAGGGGAGTTCCGGGGAGCTGTTTTTT
NA,TRBJ1-4,NA,TRBV18,CASSPPGAGGTNEKLFF,TGTGCCAGCTCACCACCGGGGGCAGGCGGAACTAATGAAAAACTGTTTTTT
few,TRBJ2-7,NA,TRBV6-2/TRBV6-3,CASSDTPLYEQYF,TGTGCCAGCAGTGACACACCCCTCTACGAGCAGTACTTC
NA,TRBJ1-4,NA,TRBV11-2,CASRVEAANEKLFF,TGTGCCAGCAGAGTGGAGGCGGCTAATGAAAAACTGTTTTTT
NA,TRBJ2-2,NA,TRBV12-3/TRBV12-4,CASQDTNTGELFF,TGTGCCAGCCAGGACACGAACACCGGGGAGCTGTTTTTT
NA,TRBJ2-7,TRBD2,TRBV11-2,CASSFKLAGEGYEQYF,TGTGCCAGCAGCTTCAAACTAGCGGGAGAGGGCTACGAGCAGTACTTC
NA,TRBJ2-1,NA,TRBV29-1,CSVELNEQFF,TGCAGCGTCGAGCTCAATGAGCAGTTCTTC
NA,TRBJ2-1,NA,TRBV11-2,CASSRGFDSYNEQFF,TGTGCCAGCAGCCGCGGGTTTGACTCCTACAATGAGCAGTTCTTC
NA,TRBJ2-3,TRBD1,TRBV4-1,CASSPKTGGADTQYF,TGCGCCAGCAGTCCGAAGACAGGGGGAGCAGATACGCAGTATTTT
NA,TRBJ1-2,NA,TRBV14,CAPLFVRVDGYTF,TGTGCCCCCCTTTTTGTACGGGTGGATGGCTACACCTTC
NA,TRBJ2-1,TRBD1,TRBV5-1,CASTNDRGLDNEQFF,TGCGCCAGCACCAATGACAGGGGGCTCGACAATGAGCAGTTCTTC
NA,TRBJ1-6,NA,TRBV6-4,CASSGQMGSSPLHF,TGTGCCAGCAGTGGACAGATGGGATCTTCACCCCTCCACTTT
NA,TRBJ2-1,TRBD2,TRBV28,CATALPGLAGNEQFF,TGTGCCACAGCACTACCGGGACTAGCGGGGAATGAGCAGTTCTTC
NA,TRBJ1-6,NA,TRBV18,CASSRGRDSPLHF,TGTGCCAGCTCCCGGGGTCGGGATTCACCCCTCCACTTT
once,TRBJ1-4,NA,TRBV18,CASSPSEEKLFF,TGTGCCAGCTCACCTTCCGAGGAAAAACTGTTTTTT
NA,TRBJ1-4,NA,TRBV27,CAIEVYPDEKLFF,TGTGCCATCGAAGTATATCCGGATGAAAAACTGTTTTTT
NA,TRBJ1-5,NA,TRBV5-8,CASSLVDQPQHF,TGTGCCAGCAGCTTAGTAGATCAGCCCCAGCATTTT
once,TRBJ2-2,NA,TRBV7-2,CASTQEASRDTGELFF,TGTGCCAGCACCCAGGAGGCATCACGGGACACCGGGGAGCTGTTTTTT
NA,TRBJ2-5,TRBD2,TRBV29-1,CSVEGGLAGIKETQYF,TGCAGCGTTGAAGGCGGACTAGCGGGCATTAAAGAGACCCAGTACTTC
NA,TRBJ2-1,TRBD2,TRBV2,CASSDAGEIGPYNEQFF,TGTGCCAGCAGTGACGCGGGAGAGATTGGTCCCTACAATGAGCAGTTCTTC
NA,TRBJ1-3,NA,TRBV28,CASSLGGTGNTIYF,TGTGCCAGCAGTTTGGGGGGTACTGGAAACACCATATATTTT
NA,TRBJ2-7,TRBD1,TRBV28,CASSLFDGDRDEQYF,TGTGCCAGCAGTTTATTTGATGGGGACAGGGACGAGCAGTACTTC
NA,TRBJ1-6,TRBD1,TRBV5-1,CASSSATGGASNSPLHF,TGCGCCAGCAGCTCGGCGACAGGGGGCGCTTCTAATTCACCCCTCCACTTT
NA,TRBJ2-7,TRBD2,TRBV5-6,CASSRGGGAPENYEQYF,TGTGCCAGCAGCCGGGGGGGCGGGGCCCCTGAAAACTACGAGCAGTACTTC
NA,TRBJ1-1,TRBD1,TRBV29-1,CSAGNRGGLNTEAFF,TGCAGCGCCGGAAACAGGGGGGGATTGAACACTGAAGCTTTCTTT
NA,TRBJ1-2,TRBD1,TRBV6-5,CATSGTDTNYGYTF,TGTGCCACCTCCGGGACAGACACTAACTATGGCTACACCTTC
NA,TRBJ2-7,NA,TRBV6-5,CASSYSSGVDYEQYF,TGTGCCAGCAGTTACTCGTCAGGGGTTGACTACGAGCAGTACTTC
NA,TRBJ2-1,TRBD2,TRBV11-2,CASSLVLSSGSYNEQFF,TGTGCCAGCAGCTTAGTTTTGTCTAGCGGGAGCTACAATGAGCAGTTCTTC
NA,TRBJ2-1,NA,TRBV6-5,CASSYLRGDNEQFF,TGTGCCAGCAGTTACTTGCGCGGGGACAATGAGCAGTTCTTC
NA,TRBJ1-2,NA,TRBV5-5,CASSFPYDYGYTF,TGTGCCAGCAGCTTCCCCTACGACTATGGCTACACCTTC
NA,TRBJ1-5,NA,TRBV28,CASSLGGYSNQPQHF,TGTGCCAGCAGTTTAGGGGGGTATAGCAATCAGCCCCAGCATTTT
NA,TRBJ2-7,TRBD1,TRBV28,CASRDRGDYEQYF,TGTGCCAGCAGGGACAGGGGAGACTACGAGCAGTACTTC
NA,TRBJ1-6,NA,TRBV2,CASSETRVEALHF,TGTGCCAGCAGTGAAACTCGGGTCGAGGCCCTCCACTTT
NA,TRBJ1-1,NA,TRBV21-1,CASTTAGGVKNTEAFF,TGTGCCAGCACCACGGCAGGGGGCGTTAAGAACACTGAAGCTTTCTTT
NA,TRBJ1-6,TRBD1,TRBV14,CASSPRDSRFSPLHF,TGTGCCAGCAGCCCCAGGGACAGCAGATTTTCACCCCTCCACTTT
NA,TRBJ1-1,NA,TRBV5-6,CASASVNTEAFF,TGTGCCAGCGCCTCAGTGAACACTGAAGCTTTCTTT
NA,TRBJ1-6,TRBD1,TRBV19,CASSIRDSNSPLHF,TGTGCCAGTAGTATTCGGGACAGCAATTCACCCCTCCACTTT
few,TRBJ2-3,NA,TRBV28,CAVRVEYCTDTQYF,TGTGCCGTACGGGTCGAATATTGCACAGATACGCAGTATTTT
NA,TRBJ2-7,TRBD1,TRBV13,CASSPGQGKKVGSYEQYF,TGTGCCAGCAGCCCAGGACAGGGGAAAAAGGTGGGATCCTACGAGCAGTACTTC
once,TRBJ1-2,TRBD1,TRBV24-1,CATSEAGTGMFGENGYTF,TGTGCCACCAGTGAGGCTGGGACAGGGATGTTTGGAGAAAATGGCTACACCTTC
once,TRBJ2-5,TRBD2,TRBV6-1,CASSARTSSSLTKETQYF,TGTGCCAGCAGTGCCAGGACTAGTAGTTCCCTCACTAAAGAGACCCAGTACTTC
NA,TRBJ1-2,NA,TRBV6-1,CASSEREDYGYTF,TGTGCCAGCAGTGAACGGGAGGACTATGGCTACACCTTC
NA,TRBJ1-1,NA,TRBV11-1,CASSFEDRNTEAFF,TGTGCCAGCAGCTTTGAGGACAGGAACACTGAAGCTTTCTTT
NA,TRBJ1-1,TRBD1,TRBV2,CASQTGRNRGPSTEAFF,TGTGCCAGCCAAACGGGGCGTAACAGGGGTCCGAGCACTGAAGCTTTCTTT
NA,TRBJ1-1,TRBD1,TRBV4-1,CASSQSEDSWDRNTEAFF,TGCGCCAGCAGCCAATCCGAGGATTCGTGGGACAGGAACACTGAAGCTTTCTTT
NA,TRBJ2-3,TRBD2,TRBV7-3,CASSLFWTSDTDTQYF,TGTGCCAGCAGCTTATTTTGGACTAGCGACACAGATACGCAGTATTTT
NA,TRBJ1-2,TRBD1,TRBV9,CASSDRDRSYGYTF,TGTGCCAGCAGCGACCGGGACAGGAGTTATGGCTACACCTTC
NA,TRBJ1-1,NA,TRBV11-2,CASSLGPGENTEAFF,TGTGCCAGCAGCTTAGGTCCAGGCGAGAACACTGAAGCTTTCTTT
once,TRBJ1-5,NA,TRBV19,CASSGTGIQPQHF,TGTGCCAGTAGTGGTACAGGGATTCAGCCCCAGCATTTT
NA,TRBJ1-1,TRBD1,TRBV2,CASSGPGQGLNTEAFF,TGTGCCAGCAGTGGCCCGGGACAGGGGTTGAACACTGAAGCTTTCTTT
NA,TRBJ1-5,TRBD1,TRBV3-1/TRBV3-2,CASSLTGGAGNQPQHF,TGTGCCAGCAGCCTTACAGGGGGCGCGGGCAATCAGCCCCAGCATTTT
NA,TRBJ1-5,TRBD1,TRBV10-2,CASPTGGPQHF,TGCGCCAGCCCAACAGGGGGGCCCCAGCATTTT
once,TRBJ1-5,NA,TRBV7-2,CASSLARYQPQHF,TGTGCCAGCAGCTTAGCGAGATATCAGCCCCAGCATTTT
NA,TRBJ1-2,NA,TRBV7-2,CASSLGTVDGYTF,TGTGCCAGCAGCTTAGGGACAGTAGATGGCTACACCTTC
NA,TRBJ1-2,NA,TRBV19,CASSLLGDYGYTF,TGTGCCAGTAGTCTTTTAGGGGACTATGGCTACACCTTC
NA,TRBJ1-1,NA,TRBV2,CASSEARWADSLDTEAFF,TGTGCCAGCAGTGAAGCGCGGTGGGCGGACAGCCTCGACACTGAAGCTTTCTTT
NA,TRBJ1-1,NA,TRBV29-1,CSEIGSGTEAFF,TGCAGCGAGATAGGGAGTGGCACTGAAGCTTTCTTT
NA,TRBJ1-6,TRBD1,TRBV5-1,CASSRSAGGYNSPLHF,TGCGCCAGCAGCCGTTCAGCAGGGGGTTATAATTCACCCCTCCACTTT
once,TRBJ1-1,NA,TRBV6-5,CAISDGLWENTEAFF,TGTGCCATTTCTGACGGACTTTGGGAGAACACTGAAGCTTTCTTT